This entry lists 8 T cell receptor beta chains sequenced from one sample in a study of post-analysis software for immune sequencing data. General study points: Roughly five TRBV segments appeared more often in patients than in controls, and TRBV5-6, TRBV5-1 and TRBV20-1 were among these.

Their antigens remain unidentified. Libraries were made from TCR beta cDNA, and they carried unique molecular identifiers. Each CDR3 protein is one row after TCRdb ran MiXCR on the PCR reads. The sample holds some 450,000 distinct CDR3 sequences; around 40% are singletons and the top ten take roughly an eighth. The sample consisted of blood. These receptor sequences come from a girl aged 5 to 17 with multiple sclerosis.

This clonotype was found a few times. The chain recombines TRBV9 with TRBJ2-1; D might be TRBD2 (6 bases). From germline, CDR1 is SGDLS and CDR2 YYNGEE. The CDR3 runs to 15 residues. Deletions cut 2 bases from V and 4 bases from J, with 13 bases between. The CDR3 region is CASSVSAGSYNEQFF. The CDR3 DNA reads as TGTGCCAGCAGCGTCTCGGCGGGAAGTTACAATGAGCAGTTCTTC.

For this clonotype: One end of the junction fails to match germline, which may point to a read error. The chain is built from TRBV12-3 or TRBV12-4 and TRBJ2-3, with TRBD2 identical over 12 bases. This CDR3 is built from 17 residues. The CDR3 DNA follows: TGTGCCAGCAGTACCCGACTAGCGGGAGAGGTCGCAGATGCGCAGTATTTT. Residues: CASSTRLAGEVADAQYF.

This clonotype turned up a few times. V gene TRBV6-1 combines with J gene TRBJ2-7; TRBD1 or TRBD2 may be the D gene (6 bases each). The CDR3 spans 14 residues. CDR1 is MNHNS, CDR2 SASEGT, per germline. V was clipped by 7 bases and J by 3 bases, with 16 bases between them. The CDR3 sequence is CASTLNGGGYEQYF. For the CDR3, the DNA is TGTGCCAGCACTCTCAACGGAGGGGGCTACGAGCAGTACTTC.

The chain recombines TRBV6-1 with TRBJ2-5; 12 bases map to TRBD2. Looked up from germline, CDR1 is MNHNS and CDR2 is SASEGT. The junction had 10 bases not matched to a gene; V was cut back by 4 bases and J by 13 bases. The CDR3 consists of 14 residues. CDR3 DNA sequence: TGTGCCAGCAGTGCCCTTTGGACTAGCGGGATCGTGTACTTC. This translates into CASSALWTSGIVYF.

This clonotype has more than one count but fewer than ten. The chain links TRBV20-1 to TRBJ2-7; D is perhaps TRBD1 (5 bases). Germline assignment: CDR1 DFQATT and CDR2 SNEGSKA (reference sequence). This CDR3 contains 13 residues. The V end was cut by 6 bases, the J end by 2 bases, with 14 bases between. The CDR3 is CSAPETVTYEQYF. The CDR3 DNA reads TGCAGTGCCCCCGAGACAGTAACCTACGAGCAGTACTTC.

The chain uses TRBV20-1 and TRBJ2-7; TRBD2 matches 13 bases. Unmatched junction bases numbered 4, after V lost 0 bases and J lost 5 bases. Germline values: CDR1 DFQATT, CDR2 SNEGSKA (reference sequence). The CDR3 extends over 15 amino acids. The CDR3 nucleotides read TGCAGTGCTAGAGAAGGGACTAGCGGGACGGACGAGCAGTACTTC. Protein: CSAREGTSGTDEQYF.

Turning to this clonotype: One end of the junction is discordant with germline, which a read error may explain. The rearrangement joins TRBV4-1 to TRBJ1-2, with a weak D call TRBD1 (5 bases). CDR3 length equals 15 residues. Germline V lookup: CDR1 MGHRA, CDR2 YSYEKL. CDR3 region: CAGSQVGTGDYGYTF. In DNA form, the CDR3 reads TGCGCCGGCAGCCAAGTGGGCACAGGAGACTATGGCTACACCTTC.

The chain uses TRBV7-9 and TRBJ2-1; 9 bases line up with TRBD2. Germline V gene sequence: CDR1 SEHNR, CDR2 FQNEAQ (reference sequence). The CDR3 length is 17 residues. J gave up 4 bases and V 3 bases, and 10 bases lay outside the gene matches. CDR3 protein: CASSFGVAGDTYNEQFF. The DNA for the CDR3 is TGTGCCAGCAGCTTCGGTGTAGCGGGAGATACGTACAATGAGCAGTTCTTC.